This record concerns one T cell receptor beta chain sequence. Its antigen is unknown. No much larger clonotype is one base removed from it; base qualities were not supplied. CDR1 KGHSH and CDR2 LQKENI were looked up in the germline V gene. Here V drops 6 bases and J drops 6 bases, and the junction holds 7 bases not matched to any gene. There are 14 amino acids in the CDR3, from cysteine to phenylalanine inclusive. Only CDR3 DNA is held: 42 bases, read in frame from base 1. This record comes from a study of blood T cell repertoires in COVID-19 (dated by TCRdb to about 2020). For the study in its entirety: Recovered participants in ImmuneRACE Cohort 3 were defined as having two consecutive negative NP/OP PCR tests, clearance from a healthcare professional, or resolution of symptoms. Collaborator samples came from the United States, Italy and Spain and covered acute and convalescent phases of COVID-19. The material from the prospective study consisted of cDNA or gDNA derived from T cells, B-cell-depleted T cells, or PBMCs. Subjects who had been exposed to COVID-19, were actively infected with it, or had recovered from it provided the deeply sampled blood TCRbeta repertoires that made up the dataset. The repertoires were released in a freely available public database meant as a resource for research on the immune response to SARS-CoV-2. Samples were obtained from the ongoing ImmuneRACE study (first 160 participants) and from 950 to 1,500 subjects provided by 6 global collaborators. A de-identified subject ID, COVID-19 status, age in years and sex were almost always included in the sample metadata. Where available, HLA class I and class II types were obtained from metadata supplied by the sample provider rather than from assay-based typing.

TCRbeta CDR3 regions were amplified from genomic DNA using the immunoSEQ Assay, a bias-controlled multiplex PCR. Per the authors' processing: The number of nucleated cells in each sample was estimated from the amplification of reference gene primers within the assay. To quantify the absolute abundance of each unique TCRbeta CDR3 rearrangement, sequence reads were collapsed and filtered. Productive Simpson clonality was computed per sample as the square root of Simpson's diversity index over productive rearrangements. Not all clones reach the TCRdb copy of this immuneACCESS table, which keeps in-frame sequences only. Checked studies attribute under half of the gap to unresolved V genes and leave the rest unexplained. V and J calls plus clone size are reproduced from that table; the DNA served to infer D and trimming. The sample table contains fewer than 350,000 clones; only one count was recorded for more than 75% of them. The top ten clonotypes cover around 2% of the sample.

In the prospective study, participants were about 18 to 89 years old, resided in under 30 geographic areas of the United States, and were enrolled through a virtual design. To assign participants to cohorts, the prospective study relied on clinical history that participants themselves reported in a screening survey and a study questionnaire. In the prospective study, mobile phlebotomists collected whole blood, serum and a nasopharyngeal or oropharyngeal swab from each participant. Additional blood draws and questionnaires over an approximately 2-month period could optionally be provided by prospective study participants. Before DNA extraction, prospective study blood samples were shipped either frozen or at room temperature. What the study reported, not specific to this receptor: The amount of clinical and demographic metadata varied by source and participant and was provided uncurated.

Sequencing was carried out using PBMCs or T cells enriched from blood (not recorded which). This sequence was found in a woman aged 60-75 years in a cohort exposed to, infected with or recovered from COVID-19 (not recorded which). The rearrangement joined TRBV18 to TRBJ1-5, and 8 junctional nucleotides match TRBD1. In nucleotide form, the sequence is TGTGCCAGCTCCCTCGGACAGGGCGGTCAGCCCCAGCATTTT. It translates as CASSLGQGGQPQHF.